Presented here are 15 T cell receptor beta chains from one specimen sequenced in a study of OX40 agonist ivuxolimab in advanced cancers. TCRdb keeps only in-frame clones here, not all; method: immunoSEQ multiplex PCR. Of more than 65,000 clones listed, approximately 89% were seen once; the top ten hold 0.45% to 0.6%. This specimen consisted of CD4+ or CD8+ T cells sorted from blood, obtained in a trial of the OX40 agonist ivuxolimab. The source is an adult with an advanced solid tumor such as melanoma, head and neck, liver or kidney cancer.

In its sample, this clone was seen a few times. The chain couples TRBV6-5 to TRBJ2-3; tentatively, D is TRBD2 (5 bases). The germline CDR1 and CDR2 sequences are MNHEY and SVGAGI. V gave up 4 bases and J gave up 1 base, with 9 bases separating them. The CDR3 is made up of 14 amino acids. CDR3 nucleotides: TGTGCCAGCAGTTTAGCGAGGGGCACAGATACGCAGTATTTT. Translated: CASSLARGTDTQYF.

This clone was found once. The chain is built from TRBV6-1 and TRBJ1-1, with 9 positions matching TRBD1. The CDR3 is 14 residues long. V was clipped by 6 bases and J by 5 bases; unmatched bases: 7. Germline CDR1 is MNHNS and CDR2 is SASEGT. CDR3 DNA sequence: TGTGCCAGCAGGCCGGGACAGGGTATGACTGAAGCTTTCTTT. It yields the protein CASRPGQGMTEAFF.

The chain joins TRBV4-1 to TRBJ2-3; the match to TRBD2 covers 10 bases. CDR3 length equals 16 residues. The junction had 7 bases not matched to a gene; V was cut back by 4 bases and J by 3 bases. Germline CDR1 reads MGHRA; CDR2 reads YSYEKL. The CDR3, as DNA: TGCGCCAGCAGCCGCGATCTAGCGGGGGCAACAGATACGCAGTATTTT. It specifies CASSRDLAGATDTQYF.

This chain uses TRBV6-5 with TRBJ1-1; no firm D call. Germline lookup yields CDR1 MNHEY and CDR2 SVGAGI. The length of the CDR3 is 14 residues. V shed 0 bases and J shed 1 base, with 6 bases lying between them. CDR3 DNA sequence: TGTGCCAGCAGTTACTCCCGGGGGAACACTGAAGCTTTCTTT. It is translated as CASSYSRGNTEAFF.

This clone has a single count. The chain couples TRBV5-1 to TRBJ2-7, with 9 bases fitting TRBD2. The CDR3 contains 19 residues. Trimming took 4 bases from V and 2 from J; bases not matched to a gene: 19. CDR1 and CDR2 from the germline V gene are SGHRS and YFSETQ. The CDR3: CASSVLAGAAFLPTYEQYF. CDR3 DNA sequence: TGCGCCAGCAGCGTCTTAGCGGGGGCCGCATTCCTCCCTACCTACGAGCAGTACTTC. The whole variable domain, remainder taken from reference TRBV5-1 and TRBJ2-7, is KAGVTQTPRYLIKTRGQQVTLSCSPISGHRSVSWYQQTPGQGLQFLFEYFSETQRNKGNFPGRFSGRQFSNSRSEMNVSTLELGDSALYLCASSVLAGAAFLPTYEQYFGPGTRLTVT.

The chain links TRBV12-5 to TRBJ1-6, with 9 nucleotides matching TRBD1. V gave up 5 bases and J gave up 6 bases; unmatched junction bases: 2. Looked up from germline, CDR1 is LGHNT and CDR2 is FRNRAP. The CDR3 totals 14 residues. The CDR3 reads CASGVGQGNSPLHF. Written as DNA, the CDR3 is TGTGCTAGTGGTGTGGGACAGGGTAATTCACCCCTCCACTTT.

V usage is TRBV5-6 and J usage is TRBJ2-5, with D perhaps matching TRBD2 (6 bases). This CDR3 is 16 amino acids long. Germline CDR1 is SGHDT and CDR2 is YYEEEE. Trimming took 2 bases from V and 5 from J, leaving 19 bases between them. In DNA form, the CDR3 reads TGTGCCAGCAGCTTCTCCCTAGCGCTATTAAGGGAGACCCAGTACTTC. It is translated as CASSFSLALLRETQYF.

In its sample, this clone was seen once. The rearrangement joins TRBV19 to TRBJ2-3, with 11 positions matching TRBD1. The junction had 5 bases not matched to a gene; V was cut back by 7 bases and J by 5 bases. The CDR3 is 14 amino acids. Per germline, CDR1 LNHDA and CDR2 SQIVND (reference sequence). The DNA of the CDR3 is TGTGCCAGTACACCGGGACAGGGGGAAGATACGCAGTATTTT. Protein product: CASTPGQGEDTQYF.

The V call is TRBV7-2, the J call TRBJ1-2; a weak D match, TRBD1 (5 bases). V lost 5 bases to trimming and J lost 7 bases, with 17 bases between them. Looked up from germline, CDR1 is SGHTA and CDR2 is FQGNSA. The CDR3 has 14 residues. CDR3 protein: CASSPRRQGLGYTF. The CDR3 coding sequence is TGTGCCAGCAGCCCCCGGAGGCAGGGTCTTGGCTACACCTTC.

This chain connects TRBV7-9 to TRBJ2-3; 8 bases fit TRBD2. Trimming removed 5 bases from V and 6 bases from J; junction bases left unmatched: 7. Germline assignment: CDR1 SEHNR and CDR2 FQNEAQ (reference sequence). The CDR3 is 14 amino acids. The CDR3 DNA reads TGTGCCAGCAGCCGTCCAAGCGGGGGCGATACGCAGTATTTT. Translation gives CASSRPSGGDTQYF. Full variable domain (missing parts from reference TRBV7-9 and TRBJ2-3): DTGVSQNPRHKITKRGQNVTFRCDPISEHNRLYWYRQTLGQGPEFLTYFQNEAQLEKSRLLSDRFSAERPKGSFSTLEIQRTEQGDSAMYLCASSRPSGGDTQYFGPGTRLTVL.

The CDR3 DNA follows: TGTGCCAGCAGCGTGGGACAGGATGGAGGCATTCAGTACTTC. It specifies CASSVGQDGGIQYF. The chain couples TRBV2 to TRBJ2-4; 8 bases map to TRBD1. Per the germline V gene, CDR1 is SNHLY and CDR2 is FYNNEI. The CDR3 loop spans 14 amino acids. The V gene end was trimmed by 6 bases and the J gene end by 9 bases; junction bases not matched to a gene: 10.

V gene TRBV27 combines with J gene TRBJ1-5; TRBD1 aligns across 12 bases. J was trimmed by 7 bases and V by 2 bases; bases with no gene match: 6. In germline, CDR1 is MNHEY, CDR2 SMNVEV (reference sequence). There are 16 residues in the CDR3. In nucleotides, the CDR3 is TGTGCCAGCAGTTTAATCGGGACAGGGGGCCGGCAGCCCCAGCATTTT. It specifies CASSLIGTGGRQPQHF.

This clone was seen only once. CDR3 coding DNA: TGTGCCAGCAGCGTAGCTGGGACAGGGGACTCACCCCTCCACTTT. This codes for CASSVAGTGDSPLHF. J is TRBJ1-6 and V is TRBV9, with 10 bases that match TRBD1. Germline V gene sequence: CDR1 SGDLS, CDR2 YYNGEE. With 0 bases clipped from V and 10 bases from J, the junction kept 4 bases outside the gene matches. CDR3 length equals 15 residues.

The genes are TRBV6-5 and TRBJ2-1; D unresolved. Trimming stripped 0 bases from V and 6 bases from J, with 15 bases between. This CDR3 is 16 amino acids long. The germline gives CDR1 MNHEY, CDR2 SVGAGI. CDR3 sequence (DNA): TGTGCCAGCAGTTACTCGGGCAGCAAAGGTAGCAATGAGCAGTTCTTC. It specifies CASSYSGSKGSNEQFF.

The chain recombines TRBV19 with TRBJ2-5; 9 nucleotides match TRBD1. Germline loops: CDR1 LNHDA, CDR2 SQIVND (reference sequence). With 10 bases clipped from V and 3 bases from J, the junction kept 12 bases outside the gene matches. The CDR3 length is 15 residues. The CDR3 spells CATSTLGTGKETQYF. CDR3 bases: TGTGCCACCTCGACCCTTGGGACAGGGAAAGAGACCCAGTACTTC.